Listed below are T cell receptor beta chains from one sample, sequenced in a study of T-cell reconstitution after alpha-beta-depleted transplantation in children. TCRdb re-called the PCR reads with MiXCR, one entry per CDR3 protein. This table has about 830,000 distinct CDR3 sequences, 16% appearing once. The sample was PBMCs, mostly from graft donor cells, taken 360 days after TCRalphabeta/CD19-depleted stem cell transplant. These receptor sequences come from a male patient younger than 18 who had a stem cell transplant for acute lymphoblastic leukemia, so the T cells may come from the graft donor. CDR3s include the opening cysteine and the closing phenylalanine or tryptophan. D genes are given only for firm matches. Expanded clones get a size class; other rows say once, few or many, or leave the size out.

size | J | D | V | DNA | CDR3
. | TRBJ2-1 | TRBD2 | TRBV4-2 | TGTGCCAGCAGCCAAGATACGTCTAGCGGGGTCTACAATGAGCAGTTCTTC | CASSQDTSSGVYNEQFF
few | TRBJ2-7 | . | TRBV12-3/TRBV12-4 | TGTGCCAGCAGTTTGAGGCAGTCAGCAGAGCAGTACTTC | CASSLRQSAEQYF
. | TRBJ2-1 | TRBD2 | TRBV18 | TGTGCCAGCTCACCCATAGCGGGAGAAAACTACAATGAGCAGTTCTTC | CASSPIAGENYNEQFF
few | TRBJ2-3 | . | TRBV20-1 | TGCAGTGCTAGAGATGGGCAGGGTAGACCAGATACGCAGTATTTT | CSARDGQGRPDTQYF
. | TRBJ2-5 | TRBD2 | TRBV20-1 | TGCAGTGCCACGGGACTAGAGGAGACCCAGTACTTC | CSATGLEETQYF
. | TRBJ2-1 | TRBD2 | TRBV15 | TGTGCCACCATTAGCGGGCCATCCTACAATGAGCAGTTCTTC | CATISGPSYNEQFF
. | TRBJ1-1 | TRBD1 | TRBV5-1 | TGCGCCAGCAGCCTACCAAGACAGGGCACTGAAGCTTTCTTT | CASSLPRQGTEAFF
many | TRBJ1-1 | . | TRBV5-1 | TGCGCCAGCAGCTGGGCGGGCCGAATTGGGGCTTTCTTT | CASSWAGRIGAFF
. | TRBJ1-2 | . | TRBV12-3/TRBV12-4 | TGTGCCAGCAGTATGCAGGGGCGCCCCTACTATGGCTACACCTTC | CASSMQGRPYYGYTF
few | TRBJ2-7 | . | TRBV5-1 | TGCGCCAGCAGCTTGGCAGGGTCGCTAAGCTCCTACGAGCAGTACTTC | CASSLAGSLSSYEQYF
. | TRBJ2-7 | TRBD2 | TRBV20-1 | TGCAGTGCCTCTAGCGGGAGTGGGGGCTACGAGCAGTACTTC | CSASSGSGGYEQYF
few | TRBJ2-5 | . | TRBV7-9 | TGTGCCAGCAGCCATTATCAGGTGGGAGAGACCCAGTACTTC | CASSHYQVGETQYF
few | TRBJ1-2 | . | TRBV6-6 | TGTGCCAGCAGTTACTCGGGGAACTATGGCTACACCTTC | CASSYSGNYGYTF
many | TRBJ2-7 | . | TRBV29-1 | TGCAGCGCCTTGGGACAACTCTACGAGCAGTACTTC | CSALGQLYEQYF
few | TRBJ2-5 | . | TRBV25-1 | TGTGCCAGCAGTGAAGACGTCGTCGGGCAGTGGTGGACCCAGTACTTC | CASSEDVVGQWWTQYF
. | TRBJ2-1 | TRBD1 | TRBV5-6 | TGTGCCAGCAGCTTACCACGGACAGGGGGCGCGGATGAGCAGTTCTTC | CASSLPRTGGADEQFF
. | TRBJ2-7 | TRBD2 | TRBV4-1 | TGCGCCAGCAGCCTTTCCCCCGGGACTATCTCCTACGAGCAGTACTTC | CASSLSPGTISYEQYF
few | TRBJ2-1 | . | TRBV10-3 | TGTGCCATCAGTGGCTTGGAGGCGGGAATGCGGAGCGGGTCCTACAATGAGCAGTTCTTC | CAISGLEAGMRSGSYNEQFF
. | TRBJ2-4 | . | TRBV20-1 | TGCAGTGCTAGAGATGAGAGACGAAACATTCAGTACTTC | CSARDERRNIQYF
. | TRBJ2-3 | . | TRBV24-1 | TGTGCCACCAGTGATCCGAGCTCCCGGACCGTGGATCGGACAGATACGCAGTATTTT | CATSDPSSRTVDRTDTQYF
. | TRBJ2-3 | TRBD2 | TRBV10-3 | TGTGCCATCAGTCGACTAGCGGGAGGGGGGGATACGCAGTATTTT | CAISRLAGGGDTQYF
few | TRBJ2-1 | TRBD1 | TRBV6-2/TRBV6-3 | TGTGCCAGCAGTTACTCGGACAGGGTAAATGAGCAGTTCTTC | CASSYSDRVNEQFF
. | TRBJ1-4 | . | TRBV25-1 | TGTGCCAGCAGTGCTTCAACTAATGAAAAACTGTTTTTT | CASSASTNEKLFF
many | TRBJ2-3 | . | TRBV2 | TGTGCCAGCAAGGATGTGGGGCAGGGCTTGTTT | CASKDVGQGLF
. | TRBJ2-7 | . | TRBV7-8 | TGTGCCAGCAGCTCCGACGATGAGGCCTACGAGCAGTACTTC | CASSSDDEAYEQYF
. | TRBJ2-7 | . | TRBV2 | TGTGCCAGCAGTGAGACGAGGTACGAGCAGTACTTC | CASSETRYEQYF
. | TRBJ2-1 | . | TRBV20-1 | TGCAGTGCTAGATGGGGTAGCGCCTACAATGAGCAGTTCTTC | CSARWGSAYNEQFF
. | TRBJ2-1 | TRBD2 | TRBV20-1 | TGCAGTGCCTTTGGGTCTAGCGGGGTCTATTATGAGCAGTTCTTC | CSAFGSSGVYYEQFF
many | TRBJ1-1 | . | TRBV29-1 | TGCAGCGTTGACAGCAGGTTTACCTGGAACACTGAAGCTTTCTTT | CSVDSRFTWNTEAFF
many | TRBJ2-1 | . | TRBV15 | TGTGCCACCAGCAGAGATCCGGGGGCGGACAATGAGCAGTTCTTC | CATSRDPGADNEQFF
. | TRBJ1-3 | . | TRBV15 | TGTGCCACCAGCAGAGATCTCGGGAGGGTCTCTGGAAACACCATATATTTT | CATSRDLGRVSGNTIYF
many | TRBJ2-3 | . | TRBV5-1 | TGCGCCAGCAGCTTGGGGCCCTCCGGACAGGGAGGGACAGATACGCAGTATTTT | CASSLGPSGQGGTDTQYF
few | TRBJ1-2 | . | TRBV24-1 | TGTGCCACCAGTGCAGGGAACTATGGCTACACCTTC | CATSAGNYGYTF
few | TRBJ2-1 | . | TRBV7-9 | TGTGCCAGCAGCTTAGTAGGGAACCCGCGGGGCAATGAGCAGTTCTTC | CASSLVGNPRGNEQFF
. | TRBJ2-3 | . | TRBV9 | TGTGCCAGCAGCTATTCCTGGCGGTATAGCACAGATACGCAGTATTTT | CASSYSWRYSTDTQYF
. | TRBJ2-3 | . | TRBV27 | TGTGCCAGCAGTGAACTAGTCCTTAGCACAGATACGCAGTATTTT | CASSELVLSTDTQYF
many | TRBJ2-4 | . | TRBV7-9 | TGTGCCAGCAGCCGACGGTTGAGCGGGTTAGCCAAAAACATTCAGTACTTC | CASSRRLSGLAKNIQYF
. | TRBJ2-7 | TRBD2 | TRBV6-4 | TGTGCCAGCAGGAGGACTAGCGGGAGGACCTTCTCCTACGAGCAGTACTTC | CASRRTSGRTFSYEQYF
few | TRBJ2-3 | TRBD1 | TRBV24-1 | TGTGCCACCAGCAACAGGGGAGCAGATACGCAGTATTTT | CATSNRGADTQYF
. | TRBJ2-2 | . | TRBV5-1 | TGCGCCAGCACCCCCGGGACTTACAACACCGGGGAGCTGTTTTTT | CASTPGTYNTGELFF
. | TRBJ2-1 | . | TRBV18 | TGTGCCAGCTCTTCCTTCGCGAGCTCCTACAATGAGCAGTTCTTC | CASSSFASSYNEQFF
. | TRBJ2-2 | TRBD2 | TRBV5-1 | TGCGCCAGCAGCTTGGCCAGACTAGCGGGAGTTAACACCGGGGAGCTGTTTTTT | CASSLARLAGVNTGELFF
few | TRBJ2-3 | . | TRBV5-1 | TGCGCCAGCAGCTTGGGACGGCCATCAGATACGCAGTATTTT | CASSLGRPSDTQYF
few | TRBJ2-7 | . | TRBV5-1 | TGCGCCAGCAGCTTATCCAGTGGGAGCGTCTACGAGCAGTACTTC | CASSLSSGSVYEQYF
few | TRBJ1-2 | . | TRBV7-3 | TGTGCCAGCAGCTTAAAAGGACAGCCACAGTATGGCTACACCTTC | CASSLKGQPQYGYTF
. | TRBJ2-7 | . | TRBV19 | TGTGCCAGTAGTGCCATGGGTAGCGGCGCCTACGAGCAGTACTTC | CASSAMGSGAYEQYF
. | TRBJ2-3 | . | TRBV4-2 | TGTGCCAGCAGCCAAGATCGACTAGTTCCAGATACGCAGTATTTT | CASSQDRLVPDTQYF
. | TRBJ2-1 | TRBD2 | TRBV4-1 | TGCGCCAGCAGACCCGGACTAGCGATGAGCTCCTACAATGAGCAGTTCTTC | CASRPGLAMSSYNEQFF
. | TRBJ2-1 | TRBD2 | TRBV11-2 | TGTGCCAGCAGCTTGACCGTATTAACTAGCGGGAGAACCTACAATGAGCAGTTCTTC | CASSLTVLTSGRTYNEQFF
. | TRBJ1-2 | . | TRBV5-1 | TGCGCCAGCAGCTTGGATGGCAGGAATGGCTACACCTTC | CASSLDGRNGYTF
few | TRBJ2-3 | TRBD2 | TRBV10-3 | TGTGCCATCAAAGCTTCTAGCGGATCAGATACGCAGTATTTT | CAIKASSGSDTQYF
few | TRBJ2-1 | TRBD2 | TRBV20-1 | TGCAGTGCTAGTGTAGCGGGAGACAATGAGCAGTTCTTC | CSASVAGDNEQFF
many | TRBJ2-2 | . | TRBV4-2 | TGTGCCAGCAGCCAAGAAAGGGGGGAGCTGTTTTTT | CASSQERGELFF